The TCR beta chain described here comes from a study of Ad26.COV2.S vaccination and SARS-CoV-2 variants (dated by TCRdb to the early 2020s). Concerning the study at large: Vaccine-arm donors were drawn from COV1001, a multicentre, randomized, double-blind, placebo-controlled phase I-IIa trial of Ad26.COV2.S in healthy adults. Dosing of Ad26.COV2.S was intramuscular, at either 5x10^10 or 1x10^11 viral particles, delivered as one shot or as two shots spaced 56 days apart. The specificity and breadth of SARS-CoV-2-reactive T cell receptors after Ad26.COV2.S vaccination were assessed by TCRbeta repertoire sequencing. A total of about 30 samples were included in the TCR-sequenced set, comprising roughly 19 Ad26.COV2.S vaccine recipients, 5 placebo recipients and 8 SARS-CoV-2 convalescent individuals. Trial participants were randomized into five groups of five, in which low-dose or high-dose Ad26.COV2.S was given once or twice, or placebo was given on both occasions. Throughout the experiments and outcome assessment, investigators stayed blinded to trial group allocation. The full study reports these points: Substantial breadth of spike-specific CD8+ and CD4+ T cell responses was reported after vaccination. Comparable non-spike TCR breadth was observed between vaccine and placebo recipients, consistent with only spike being contained in the vaccine. Ad26.COV2.S recipients had higher spike-specific TCR breadth than placebo recipients (P = 0.0014). According to the authors, total T cell responses may have been underestimated by the TCR breadth and depth analyses. Comparing responses between vaccine doses or regimens was not something the study was powered to do.

Notes on this clone: Its recognized antigen is unknown. Base qualities are not recorded, but no much larger clone differs from it by a single base.

TCRbeta CDR3 regions were sequenced with the immunoSEQ Assay. After extraction, genomic DNA underwent amplification by bias-controlled multiplex PCR, followed by high-throughput sequencing. The authors' analysis ran thus. To quantify the absolute abundance of each unique TCRbeta CDR3 region, sequences were collapsed and filtered. T cell fraction was estimated by normalizing TCRbeta template counts to usable DNA, which was measured by amplifying reference genes present in all nucleated cells. Repertoire TCRs were annotated as SARS-CoV-2-specific by exact matching of V gene, CDR3 amino acid sequence and J gene to a known reactive TCR set. The reference SARS-CoV-2 TCR set came from MIRA and was filtered for enrichment in COVID-19-positive ImmuneCODE repertoires, removing public or cross-reactive TCRs. Based on the MIRA antigens, annotated TCRs were further analysed at the level of specific ORF or position within ORF. Breadth was defined as the number of annotated unique rearrangements divided by the total number of unique productive rearrangements, and depth was defined as the summed frequency of the annotated unique rearrangements. Two-sided Wilcoxon rank-sum tests were applied when comparing TCR breadth between groups. Held by TCRdb, this immuneACCESS table contains in-frame sequences only and omits some clones. Under half of the omission traces to an unresolved V gene where checked; the cause of the rest is unknown. The V and J calls and clone size come from that table; D and trimming were worked out from the DNA. This sample is represented by 300,000 to 500,000 clones; roughly nine tenths of them were singletons. In total, the top ten clones hold around 3.4% of the sample.

Interpreted using the paper, the treatment or condition label stands for: 15 to 20 received Ad26.COV2.S at low or high dose, single or two shots; a few received placebo; per-sample allocation not given. For vaccine and placebo recipients, the sequenced repertoires came from samples collected on day 63 after the first injection. In Cohort 1b, 25 or so adults aged 18-55 years were enrolled at a single site in Boston, USA, between 29 July and 7 August 2020. Ad26.COV2.S was a replication-incompetent adenovirus type 26 vector expressing a prefusion-stabilized SARS-CoV-2 spike protein from the original Wuhan strain. At the junction V is shortened by 5 bases and J by 5 bases, with 27 bases in between. The germline V gene sets CDR1 to SGHTA and CDR2 to FQGNSA. From the cysteine through the phenylalanine, the CDR3 covers 18 amino acids. Only CDR3 DNA remains: 54 bases, in frame from the first base.

The sequenced sample was peripheral blood, obtained in a trial of Ad26.COV2.S vaccine versus placebo. The chain couples TRBV7-2 to TRBJ1-2, with the D gene not clear enough to name. The TCR comes from a person between 18 and 65 years old who received the Ad26.COV2.S COVID-19 vaccine or a placebo. The CDR3 protein sequence reads: CASSALLRRPIVGYGYTF. The bases read TGTGCCAGCAGCGCGTTGCTCCGGCGCCCTATCGTGGGATATGGCTACACCTTC.